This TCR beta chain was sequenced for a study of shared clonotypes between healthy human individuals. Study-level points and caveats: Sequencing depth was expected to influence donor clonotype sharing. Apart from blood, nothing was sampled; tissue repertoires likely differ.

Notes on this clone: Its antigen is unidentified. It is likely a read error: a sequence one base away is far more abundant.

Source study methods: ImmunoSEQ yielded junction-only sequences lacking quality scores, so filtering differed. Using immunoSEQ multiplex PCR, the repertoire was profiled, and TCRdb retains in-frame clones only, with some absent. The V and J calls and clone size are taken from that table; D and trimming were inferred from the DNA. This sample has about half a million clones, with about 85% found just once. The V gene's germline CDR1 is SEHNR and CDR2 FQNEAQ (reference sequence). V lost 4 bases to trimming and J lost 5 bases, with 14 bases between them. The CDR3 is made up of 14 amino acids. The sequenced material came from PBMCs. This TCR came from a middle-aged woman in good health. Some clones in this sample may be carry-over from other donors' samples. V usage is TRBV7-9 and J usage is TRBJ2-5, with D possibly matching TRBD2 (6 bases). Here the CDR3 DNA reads TGTGCCAGCAGCTCGGTGGGGGGAGTGGAGACCCAGTACTTC. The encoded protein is CASSSVGGVETQYF.